Sequencing of this T cell receptor (beta chain) was carried out in a study of T cells in Graves' hyperthyroidism and ophthalmopathy. Study-level background: Peripheral blood sampling occurred at initial diagnosis, before any treatment. Study-wide results and limits: Peripheral blood also featured most of the thyroid clonotypes expanded above 0.001. By a 13 V-J model, ophthalmopathy was set apart from stable hyperthyroidism.

Authors of the study amplified TCR beta CDR3 regions from RNA transcripts. HTBI primers were the set used in a first-round RT-PCR of the TCR CDR3. TCRdb redid the calling of the multiplex PCR reads with MiXCR, one entry per CDR3 protein. Of approximately 400,000 distinct CDR3 sequences listed, over 13% are singletons. The CDR3 consists of 13 residues. Germline V gene lookup returns CDR1 SGHVS and CDR2 FQNEAQ. Trimming removed 0 bases from V and 2 bases from J, with 5 bases in between. This clonotype was seen ten or more times. Its antigen is not known. The clonotype was recovered from a man aged 50-60 years with Graves' ophthalmopathy. The rearrangement uses TRBV7-8 and TRBJ2-7; weak D call: TRBD1 (5 bases). The sample taken for sequencing was blood. CDR3 region: CASSLATAYEQYF. Here the CDR3 DNA reads TGTGCCAGCAGCTTAGCGACAGCCTACGAGCAGTACTTC. Using reference TRBV7-8 and TRBJ2-7 for the parts outside the CDR3, the full variable domain is GAGVSQSPRYKVAKRGQDVALRCDPISGHVSLFWYQQALGQGPEFLTYFQNEAQLDKSGLPSDRFFAERPEGSVSTLKIQRTQQEDSAVYLCASSLATAYEQYFGPGTRLTVT.